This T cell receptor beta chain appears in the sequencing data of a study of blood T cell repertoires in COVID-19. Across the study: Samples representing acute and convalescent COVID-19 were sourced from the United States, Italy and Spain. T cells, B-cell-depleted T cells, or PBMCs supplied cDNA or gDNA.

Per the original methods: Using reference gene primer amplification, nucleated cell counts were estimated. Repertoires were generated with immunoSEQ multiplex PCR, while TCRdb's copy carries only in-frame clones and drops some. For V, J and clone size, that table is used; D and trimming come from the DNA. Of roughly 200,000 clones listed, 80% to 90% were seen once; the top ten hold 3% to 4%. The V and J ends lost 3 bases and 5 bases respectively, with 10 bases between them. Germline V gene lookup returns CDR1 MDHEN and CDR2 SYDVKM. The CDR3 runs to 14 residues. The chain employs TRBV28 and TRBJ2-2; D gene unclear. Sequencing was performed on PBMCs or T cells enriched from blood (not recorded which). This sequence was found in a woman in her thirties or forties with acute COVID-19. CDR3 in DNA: TGTGCCAGCAGTTTCTTGGTGCAGACCGGGGAGCTGTTTTTT. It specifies CASSFLVQTGELFF.